Listed below are T cell receptor beta chains from one sample, sequenced in a study of T cell responses to AZD1222 COVID-19 vaccine. Assay: immunoSEQ multiplex PCR; the TCRdb copy retains only in-frame clones and omits some. The sample carries about 120,000 clones, 80% to 90% recorded once. Sequenced here: peripheral blood, sampled on day 0 of AZD1222 vaccination. The receptors shown here come from an adult in good health. Each CDR3 is given with its conserved first and last residue. Fields, in order: clone size, J gene, D gene, CDR3 length, V gene, CDR3 protein, CDR3 DNA. D genes are given only for firm matches. Size values are once, few and many counts, or a class for expanded clones, and some rows have none.

>NA|TRBJ2-3|TRBD2|15|TRBV6-1
CASSDSGGKPYTQYF
TGTGCCAGCAGTGATAGCGGGGGGAAACCCTATACGCAGTATTTT
>NA|TRBJ2-5|NA|13|TRBV11-1
CASSLRSLQSQYF
TGTGCCAGCAGCTTACGTTCCCTTCAGTCCCAGTACTTC
>NA|TRBJ1-4|NA|13|TRBV18
CASSPHLGEKLFF
TGTGCCAGCTCACCACATTTAGGTGAAAAACTGTTTTTT
>few|TRBJ2-1|NA|12|TRBV6-2/TRBV6-3
CASSYWEYEQFF
TGTGCCAGCAGTTACTGGGAGTATGAGCAGTTCTTC
>NA|TRBJ2-5|NA|17|TRBV5-6
CASSLGVGFSHQETQYF
TGTGCCAGCAGCTTGGGGGTGGGGTTCTCCCATCAAGAGACCCAGTACTTC
>NA|TRBJ2-1|TRBD1|12|TRBV10-3
CAIRDRNNEQFF
TGTGCCATCCGGGACAGAAACAATGAGCAGTTCTTC
>NA|TRBJ1-5|NA|13|TRBV7-8
CASSLHENQPQHF
TGTGCCAGCAGCCTCCACGAGAATCAGCCCCAGCATTTT
>NA|TRBJ1-2|TRBD1|13|TRBV29-1
CSVEGTGDYGYTF
TGCAGCGTTGAAGGGACAGGGGACTATGGCTACACCTTC
>NA|TRBJ2-3|NA|16|TRBV9
CASSVGTGPSTDTQYF
TGTGCCAGCAGCGTTGGAACAGGTCCTAGCACAGATACGCAGTATTTT
>NA|TRBJ1-1|TRBD1|14|TRBV7-2
CASSLTGVNTEAFF
TGTGCCAGCAGCTTAACAGGGGTGAACACTGAAGCTTTCTTT
>NA|TRBJ2-1|NA|18|TRBV7-3
CASSLTGPLAPSSNEQFF
TGTGCCAGCAGCTTAACGGGGCCACTAGCTCCATCCTCCAATGAGCAGTTCTTC
>NA|TRBJ1-1|NA|13|TRBV27
CASSSSMNTEAFF
TGTGCCAGCAGTTCCTCTATGAACACTGAAGCTTTCTTT
>NA|TRBJ2-5|NA|17|TRBV9
CASSVHSSGAAGETQYF
TGTGCCAGCAGCGTACACTCCTCAGGGGCCGCAGGGGAGACCCAGTACTTC
>NA|TRBJ2-5|TRBD1|19|TRBV27
CASSPSPIWDRPGWETQYF
TGTGCCAGCAGTCCTTCACCGATCTGGGACAGACCTGGATGGGAGACCCAGTACTTC
>NA|TRBJ2-3|NA|19|TRBV24-1
CATSDLASAGLGNTDTQYF
TGTGCCACCAGTGATTTGGCATCTGCAGGGCTTGGGAACACAGATACGCAGTATTTT
>NA|TRBJ1-5|TRBD1|14|TRBV18
CASSTTGRDQPQHF
TGTGCCAGCTCAACGACAGGGAGAGATCAGCCCCAGCATTTT
>once|TRBJ1-2|NA|15|TRBV6-5
CASSTQPGSSYGYTF
TGTGCCAGCAGTACCCAACCCGGGTCCTCCTATGGCTACACCTTC
>NA|TRBJ2-7|NA|17|TRBV27
CASSSKPPGSANGEQYF
TGTGCCAGCAGTTCCAAACCTCCGGGTAGCGCGAATGGGGAGCAGTACTTC
>NA|TRBJ2-7|NA|14|TRBV9
CASSSDWISYEQYF
TGTGCCAGCAGTTCGGACTGGATCTCCTACGAGCAGTACTTC
>NA|TRBJ2-5|NA|16|TRBV4-2
CASSQGGVGGKETQYF
TGTGCCAGCAGCCAAGGAGGGGTGGGCGGCAAAGAGACCCAGTACTTC
>NA|TRBJ2-1|NA|16|TRBV18
CASSQRDNPPYNEQFF
TGTGCCAGCTCGCAAAGGGACAACCCCCCTTACAATGAGCAGTTCTTC
>NA|TRBJ1-3|TRBD1|16|TRBV11-3
CASSTLPGQGTHTIYF
TGTGCCAGCAGCACATTGCCGGGACAGGGTACGCACACCATATATTTT
>NA|TRBJ2-7|NA|13|TRBV6-5
CASSYRESGEQYF
TGTGCCAGCAGTTACAGGGAATCGGGCGAGCAGTACTTC
>once|TRBJ1-1|TRBD1|14|TRBV7-9
CASSFGQGYAEAFF
TGTGCCAGCAGCTTCGGACAGGGATACGCTGAAGCTTTCTTT
>once|TRBJ2-2|TRBD2|18|TRBV7-6
CASSQDPGLAGGAGELFF
TGTGCCAGCAGTCAAGACCCGGGACTAGCGGGAGGAGCCGGGGAGCTGTTTTTT
>few|TRBJ1-3|NA|16|TRBV5-5
CASSLHRFRPGNTIYF
TGTGCCAGCAGCCTTCACAGGTTCAGGCCTGGGAACACCATATATTTT
>NA|TRBJ1-3|NA|14|TRBV3-1/TRBV3-2
CASSQDTSGNTIYF
TGTGCCAGCAGCCAAGATACCTCTGGAAACACCATATATTTT
>NA|TRBJ2-1|TRBD2|14|TRBV4-2
CASSLSGRGNEQFF
TGTGCCAGCAGCCTTAGCGGGAGAGGGAATGAGCAGTTCTTC
>NA|TRBJ1-3|NA|15|TRBV7-9
CASSLLGVGGNTIYF
TGTGCCAGCAGCTTGTTAGGCGTCGGCGGAAACACCATATATTTT
>NA|TRBJ2-5|NA|13|TRBV27
CASSLSTGETQYF
TGTGCCAGCAGTTTATCTACGGGGGAGACCCAGTACTTC
>NA|TRBJ2-6|NA|13|TRBV10-3
CAIWGTGANVLTF
TGTGCCATCTGGGGGACTGGGGCCAACGTCCTGACTTTC
>once|TRBJ2-2|TRBD1|16|TRBV11-1
CASSLSGQGFAGELFF
TGTGCCAGCAGCTTATCTGGACAGGGGTTTGCCGGGGAGCTGTTTTTT
>NA|TRBJ1-1|TRBD1|13|TRBV12-3/TRBV12-4
CASSRTGIPEAFF
TGTGCCAGCAGTCGGACAGGGATACCTGAAGCTTTCTTT